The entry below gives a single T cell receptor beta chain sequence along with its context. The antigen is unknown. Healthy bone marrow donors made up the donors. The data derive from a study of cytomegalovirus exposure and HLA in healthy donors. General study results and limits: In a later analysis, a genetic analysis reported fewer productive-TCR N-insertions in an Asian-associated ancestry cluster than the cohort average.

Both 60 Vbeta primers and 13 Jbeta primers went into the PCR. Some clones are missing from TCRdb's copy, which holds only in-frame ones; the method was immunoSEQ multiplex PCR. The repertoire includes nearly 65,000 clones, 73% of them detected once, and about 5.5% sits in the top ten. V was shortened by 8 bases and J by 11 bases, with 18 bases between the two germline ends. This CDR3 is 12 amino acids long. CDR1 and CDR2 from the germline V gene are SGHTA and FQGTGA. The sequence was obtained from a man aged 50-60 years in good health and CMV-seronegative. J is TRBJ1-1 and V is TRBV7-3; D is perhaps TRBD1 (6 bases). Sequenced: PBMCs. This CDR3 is CASPRDTKTAFF. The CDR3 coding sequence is TGTGCCAGCCCCCGGGACACTAAGACGGCTTTCTTT.